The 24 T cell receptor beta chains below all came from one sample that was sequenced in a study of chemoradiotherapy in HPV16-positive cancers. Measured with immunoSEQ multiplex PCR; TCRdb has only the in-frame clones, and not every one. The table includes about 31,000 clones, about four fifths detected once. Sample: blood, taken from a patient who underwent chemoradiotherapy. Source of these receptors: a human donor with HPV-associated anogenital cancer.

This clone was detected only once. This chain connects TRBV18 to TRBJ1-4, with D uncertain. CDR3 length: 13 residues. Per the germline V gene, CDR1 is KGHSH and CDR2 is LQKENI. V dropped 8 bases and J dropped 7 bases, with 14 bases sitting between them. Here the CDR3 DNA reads TGTGCCAGCGTATCTAGGGCAGGTGAAAAACTGTTTTTT. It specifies CASVSRAGEKLFF.

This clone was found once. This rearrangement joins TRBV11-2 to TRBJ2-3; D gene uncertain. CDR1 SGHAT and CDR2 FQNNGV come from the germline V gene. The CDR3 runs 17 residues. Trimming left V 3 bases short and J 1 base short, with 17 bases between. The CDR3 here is CASSFPGRPRGTDTQYF. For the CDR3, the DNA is TGTGCCAGCAGCTTTCCGGGCAGGCCTCGAGGCACAGATACGCAGTATTTT.

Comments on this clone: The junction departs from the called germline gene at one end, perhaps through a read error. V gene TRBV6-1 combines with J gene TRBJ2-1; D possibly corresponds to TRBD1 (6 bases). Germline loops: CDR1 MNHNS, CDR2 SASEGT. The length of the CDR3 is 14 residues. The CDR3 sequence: CASREPGRGNEQFF. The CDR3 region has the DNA TGTGCCAGCCGTGAACCGGGCAGGGGCAATGAGCAGTTCTTC.

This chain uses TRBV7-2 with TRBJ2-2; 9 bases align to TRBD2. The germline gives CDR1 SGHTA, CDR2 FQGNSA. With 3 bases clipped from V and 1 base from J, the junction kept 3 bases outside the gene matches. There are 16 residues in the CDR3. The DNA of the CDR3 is TGTGCCAGCAGCTTGATAGCGGGGGTGAACACCGGGGAGCTGTTTTTT. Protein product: CASSLIAGVNTGELFF.

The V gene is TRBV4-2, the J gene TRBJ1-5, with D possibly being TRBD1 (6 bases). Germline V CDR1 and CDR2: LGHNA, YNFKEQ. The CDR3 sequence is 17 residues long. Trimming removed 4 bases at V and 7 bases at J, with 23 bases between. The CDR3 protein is CASSLKATGGSHQPQHF. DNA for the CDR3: TGTGCCAGCAGCCTGAAGGCGACAGGAGGGTCCCACCAGCCCCAGCATTTT.

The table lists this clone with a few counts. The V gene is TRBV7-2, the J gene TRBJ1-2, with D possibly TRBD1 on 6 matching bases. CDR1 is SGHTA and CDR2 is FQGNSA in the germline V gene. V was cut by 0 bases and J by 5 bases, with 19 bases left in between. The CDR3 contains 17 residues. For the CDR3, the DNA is TGTGCCAGCAGCTTAGCCGAACAGGGAAAGGGTAGGTATGGCTACACCTTC. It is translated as CASSLAEQGKGRYGYTF. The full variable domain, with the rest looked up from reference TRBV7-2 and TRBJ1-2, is GAGVSQSPSNKVTEKGKDVELRCDPISGHTALYWYRQSLGQGLEFLIYFQGNSAPDKSGLPSDRFSAERTGGSVSTLTIQRTQQEDSAVYLCASSLAEQGKGRYGYTFGSGTRLTVV.

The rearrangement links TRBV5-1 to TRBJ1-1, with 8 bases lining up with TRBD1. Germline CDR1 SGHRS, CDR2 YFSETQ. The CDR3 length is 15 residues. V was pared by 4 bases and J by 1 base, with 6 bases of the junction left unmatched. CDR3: CASSGDRGGNTEAFF. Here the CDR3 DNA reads TGCGCCAGCAGCGGAGACAGGGGAGGGAACACTGAAGCTTTCTTT.

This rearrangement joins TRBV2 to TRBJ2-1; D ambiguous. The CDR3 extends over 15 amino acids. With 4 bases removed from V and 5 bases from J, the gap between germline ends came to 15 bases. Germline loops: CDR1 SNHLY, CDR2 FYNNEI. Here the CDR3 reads CASSAQETFNNEQFF. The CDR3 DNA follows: TGTGCCAGCAGTGCCCAGGAAACTTTTAACAATGAGCAGTTCTTC.

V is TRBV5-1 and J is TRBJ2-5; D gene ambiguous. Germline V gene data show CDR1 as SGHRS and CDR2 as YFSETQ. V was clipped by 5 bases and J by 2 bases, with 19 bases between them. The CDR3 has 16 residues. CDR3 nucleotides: TGCGCCAGCAGGAGAGGAAGTGCGGACCTACAAGAGACCCAGTACTTC. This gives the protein CASRRGSADLQETQYF.

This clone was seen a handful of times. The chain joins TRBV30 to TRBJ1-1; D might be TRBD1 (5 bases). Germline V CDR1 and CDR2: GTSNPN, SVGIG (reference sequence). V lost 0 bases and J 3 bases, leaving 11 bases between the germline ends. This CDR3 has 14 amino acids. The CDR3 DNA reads TGTGCCTGGAGTGTACCAGGGAGTCACACTGAAGCTTTCTTT. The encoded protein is CAWSVPGSHTEAFF. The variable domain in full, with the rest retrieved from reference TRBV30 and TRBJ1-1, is SQTIHQWPATLVQPVGSPLSLECTVEGTSNPNLYWYRQAAGRGLQLLFYSVGIGQISSEVPQNLSASRPQDRQFILSSKKLLLSDSGFYLCAWSVPGSHTEAFFGQGTRLTVV.

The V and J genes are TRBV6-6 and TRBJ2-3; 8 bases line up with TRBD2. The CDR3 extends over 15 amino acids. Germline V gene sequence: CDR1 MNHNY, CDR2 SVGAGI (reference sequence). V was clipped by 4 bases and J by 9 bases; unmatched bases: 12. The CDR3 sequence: CASSLVGGASGTQYF. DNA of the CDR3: TGTGCCAGCAGTTTGGTCGGGGGGGCCTCGGGGACGCAGTATTTT.

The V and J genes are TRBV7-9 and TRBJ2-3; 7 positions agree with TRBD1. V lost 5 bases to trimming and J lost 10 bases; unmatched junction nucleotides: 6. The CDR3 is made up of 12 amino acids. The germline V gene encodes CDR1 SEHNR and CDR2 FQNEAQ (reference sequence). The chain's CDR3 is CASSITGAAQYF. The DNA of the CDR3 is TGTGCCAGCAGCATAACAGGGGCTGCGCAGTATTTT.

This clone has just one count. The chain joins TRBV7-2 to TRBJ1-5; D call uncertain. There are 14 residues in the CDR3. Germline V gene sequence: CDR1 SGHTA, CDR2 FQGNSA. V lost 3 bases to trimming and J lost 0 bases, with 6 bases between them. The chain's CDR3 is CASSFSVSNQPQHF. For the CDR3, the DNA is TGTGCCAGCAGCTTTTCAGTTAGCAATCAGCCCCAGCATTTT.

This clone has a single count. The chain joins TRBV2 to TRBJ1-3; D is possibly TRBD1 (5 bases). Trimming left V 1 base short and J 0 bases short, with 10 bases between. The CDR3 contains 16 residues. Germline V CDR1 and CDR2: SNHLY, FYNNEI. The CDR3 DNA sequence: TGTGCCAGCAGTGAAGATCAGGGAAGCTCTGGAAACACCATATATTTT. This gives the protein CASSEDQGSSGNTIYF. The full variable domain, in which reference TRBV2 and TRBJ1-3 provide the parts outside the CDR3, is EPEVTQTPSHQVTQMGQEVILRCVPISNHLYFYWYRQILGQKVEFLVSFYNNEISEKSEIFDDQFSVERPDGSNFTLKIRSTKLEDSAMYFCASSEDQGSSGNTIYFGEGSWLTVV.

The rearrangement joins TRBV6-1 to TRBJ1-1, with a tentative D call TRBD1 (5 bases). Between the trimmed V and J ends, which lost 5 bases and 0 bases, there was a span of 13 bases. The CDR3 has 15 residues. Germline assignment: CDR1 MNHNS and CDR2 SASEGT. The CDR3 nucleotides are TGTGCCAGCAGTTGGGGGGGAACAATGAACACTGAAGCTTTCTTT. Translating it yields CASSWGGTMNTEAFF.

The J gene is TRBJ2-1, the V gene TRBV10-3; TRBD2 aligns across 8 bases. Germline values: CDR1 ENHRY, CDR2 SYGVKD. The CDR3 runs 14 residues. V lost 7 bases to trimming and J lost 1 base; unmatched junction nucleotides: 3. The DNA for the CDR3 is TGTGCCATCAAGTCTAGCGGGTCCTACAATGAGCAGTTCTTC. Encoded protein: CAIKSSGSYNEQFF.

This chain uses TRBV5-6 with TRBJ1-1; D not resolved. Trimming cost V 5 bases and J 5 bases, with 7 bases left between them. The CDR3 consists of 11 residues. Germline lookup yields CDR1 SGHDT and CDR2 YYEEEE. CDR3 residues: CASRGGTEAFF. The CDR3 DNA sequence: TGTGCCAGCAGGGGCGGGACTGAAGCTTTCTTT. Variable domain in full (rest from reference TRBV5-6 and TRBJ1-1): DAGVTQSPTHLIKTRGQQVTLRCSPKSGHDTVSWYQQALGQGPQFIFQYYEEEERQRGNFPDRFSGHQFPNYSSELNVNALLLGDSALYLCASRGGTEAFFGQGTRLTVV.

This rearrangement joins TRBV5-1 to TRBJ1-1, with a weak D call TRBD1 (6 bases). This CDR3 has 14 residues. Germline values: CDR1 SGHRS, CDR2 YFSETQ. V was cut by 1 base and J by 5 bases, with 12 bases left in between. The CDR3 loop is CASSLRTAETEAFF. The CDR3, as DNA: TGCGCCAGCAGCTTGAGGACAGCCGAAACTGAAGCTTTCTTT. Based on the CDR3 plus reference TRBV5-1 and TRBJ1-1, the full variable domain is KAGVTQTPRYLIKTRGQQVTLSCSPISGHRSVSWYQQTPGQGLQFLFEYFSETQRNKGNFPGRFSGRQFSNSRSEMNVSTLELGDSALYLCASSLRTAETEAFFGQGTRLTVV.

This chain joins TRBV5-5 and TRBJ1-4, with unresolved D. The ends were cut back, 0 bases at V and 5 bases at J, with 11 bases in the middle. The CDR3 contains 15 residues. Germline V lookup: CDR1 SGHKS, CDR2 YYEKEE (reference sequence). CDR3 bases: TGTGCCAGCAGCTTGGAGTGGTCCTCAAATGAAAAACTGTTTTTT. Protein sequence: CASSLEWSSNEKLFF.

CDR3 in DNA: TGTGCCAGCAGCGTAGACCCTTTACAGCTAGGCCCGTGGAACACTGAAGCTTTCTTT. It codes for CASSVDPLQLGPWNTEAFF. The rearrangement uses TRBV9 and TRBJ1-1, with D uncertain. V lost 0 bases, J lost 1 base, and 22 bases lay in between. Germline V gives CDR1 SGDLS, CDR2 YYNGEE. The CDR3 spans 19 residues.

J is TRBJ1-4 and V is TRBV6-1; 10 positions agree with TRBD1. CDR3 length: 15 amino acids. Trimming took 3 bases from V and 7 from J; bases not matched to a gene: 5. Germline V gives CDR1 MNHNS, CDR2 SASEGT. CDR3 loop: CASSDGGTGVEKLFF. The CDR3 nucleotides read TGTGCCAGCAGTGATGGGGGGACAGGGGTTGAAAAACTGTTTTTT.

Here the CDR3 reads CASSLSPASGSGELFF. The CDR3 nucleotides read TGTGCCAGCAGTTTATCGCCGGCTAGCGGGTCGGGGGAGCTGTTTTTT. This chain links TRBV27 with TRBJ2-2; 8 nucleotides align to TRBD2. Germline V gene data show CDR1 as MNHEY and CDR2 as SMNVEV (reference sequence). The CDR3 sequence is 16 residues long. Trimming removed 0 bases from V and 8 bases from J; junction bases left unmatched: 8.

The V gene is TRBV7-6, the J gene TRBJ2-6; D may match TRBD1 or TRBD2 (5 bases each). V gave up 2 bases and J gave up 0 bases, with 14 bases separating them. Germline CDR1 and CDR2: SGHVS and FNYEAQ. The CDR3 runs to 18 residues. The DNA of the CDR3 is TGTGCCAGCAGCTTATATTTGGGGGTTGGCTCTGGGGCCAACGTCCTGACTTTC. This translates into CASSLYLGVGSGANVLTF.

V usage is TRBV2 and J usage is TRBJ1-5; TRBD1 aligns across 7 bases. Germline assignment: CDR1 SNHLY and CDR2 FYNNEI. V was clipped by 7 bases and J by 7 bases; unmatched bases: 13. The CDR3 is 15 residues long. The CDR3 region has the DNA TGTGCCAGCAACCTTCTACAGGGGAAGGGCCAGCCCCAGCATTTT. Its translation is CASNLLQGKGQPQHF.